A single sample gave rise to the 23 T cell receptor beta chains below, sequenced in a study of blood T cell repertoires in COVID-19. Assay used: immunoSEQ multiplex PCR; TCRdb lists only in-frame clones, some missing. This sample has 150,000 to 200,000 clones, with 92% found just once. The sample was peripheral blood. The receptors derive from a man aged 30 to 45 with COVID-19, enrolled during active disease.

The rearrangement uses TRBV6-5 and TRBJ1-2, with 7 bases that match TRBD1. V was pared by 8 bases and J by 8 bases, with 11 bases of the junction left unmatched. The CDR3 contains 13 residues. CDR1 is MNHEY and CDR2 is SVGAGI in the germline V gene. The CDR3 loop is CASRIRQGRGYTF. CDR3 coding DNA: TGTGCCAGCCGCATACGACAGGGTCGAGGCTACACCTTC.

The gene calls are TRBV2 and TRBJ2-2, with TRBD1 identical over 11 bases. The junction had 3 bases not matched to a gene; V was cut back by 8 bases and J by 7 bases. The germline V gene has CDR1 SNHLY and CDR2 FYNNEI. The CDR3 runs to 13 residues. The CDR3 sequence: CASLGQGVGELFF. CDR3 bases: TGTGCCAGCCTGGGACAGGGGGTCGGGGAGCTGTTTTTT.

Comments on this clone: This specimen includes other DNA sequences encoding the same CDR3. V usage is TRBV24-1 and J usage is TRBJ1-2; 7 positions match TRBD1. This CDR3 is 13 amino acids long. V gave up 10 bases and J gave up 2 bases; unmatched junction bases: 6. The V gene's germline CDR1 is KGHDR and CDR2 SFDVKD. The CDR3 DNA reads TGTGCCACTTCATTGGGACAGAACTATGGCTACACCTTC. Encoded protein: CATSLGQNYGYTF.

V usage is TRBV5-1 and J usage is TRBJ2-2; 7 bases align to TRBD2. J lost 4 bases, V lost 6 bases, and 9 bases had no gene match. Per germline, CDR1 SGHRS and CDR2 YFSETQ. The CDR3 has 15 residues. The CDR3 DNA reads as TGCGCCAGCACCCTAACGGGGGGTTCCACCGGGGAGCTGTTTTTT. It is translated as CASTLTGGSTGELFF. The full variable domain, its missing parts supplied by reference TRBV5-1 and TRBJ2-2, is KAGVTQTPRYLIKTRGQQVTLSCSPISGHRSVSWYQQTPGQGLQFLFEYFSETQRNKGNFPGRFSGRQFSNSRSEMNVSTLELGDSALYLCASTLTGGSTGELFFGEGSRLTVL.

The chain has TRBV6-5 and TRBJ1-1; 8 bases are a match to TRBD1. J gave up 6 bases and V 6 bases, and 9 bases lay outside the gene matches. The germline CDR1 and CDR2 sequences are MNHEY and SVGAGI. The CDR3 runs 14 residues. CDR3 region: CASSQRTGRAEAFF. The CDR3 nucleotides are TGTGCCAGCAGCCAGAGGACAGGGAGAGCTGAAGCTTTCTTT.

This rearrangement joins TRBV4-3 to TRBJ2-1, with D possibly matching TRBD2 (5 bases). The length of the CDR3 is 14 residues. The germline V gene has CDR1 LGHNA and CDR2 YSLEER. V lost 1 base to trimming and J lost 5 bases, with 9 bases between them. The CDR3 sequence: CASSQGTGNNEQFF. The CDR3 DNA reads as TGCGCCAGCAGCCAAGGGACTGGAAACAATGAGCAGTTCTTC.

The rearrangement links TRBV29-1 to TRBJ1-2; TRBD1 might be the D (6 bases). This CDR3 is built from 13 residues. Trimming cost V 5 bases and J 8 bases, with 18 bases left between them. Germline CDR1 SQVTM, CDR2 ANQGSEA. DNA for the CDR3: TGCAGCGTTTATCCGCAGGGGCCCGGCGGCTACACCTTC. Translating it yields CSVYPQGPGGYTF. Full variable domain (missing parts from reference TRBV29-1 and TRBJ1-2): SAVISQKPSRDICQRGTSLTIQCQVDSQVTMMFWYRQQPGQSLTLIATANQGSEATYESGFVIDKFPISRPNLTFSTLTVSNMSPEDSSIYLCSVYPQGPGGYTFGSGTRLTVV.

The V and J genes are TRBV25-1 and TRBJ2-2, with 7 bases identical to TRBD1. Germline V gene sequence: CDR1 MGHDK, CDR2 SYGVNS. Germline trimming cut 1 base from V and 7 bases from J; bases unmatched to any gene: 9. The CDR3 is 16 amino acids. Written as DNA, the CDR3 is TGTGCCAGCAGTGAATTGGAGAGGGGGCACGGCGGGGAGCTGTTTTTT. This sequence encodes CASSELERGHGGELFF. The full variable domain, completed using reference TRBV25-1 and TRBJ2-2, is EADIYQTPRYLVIGTGKKITLECSQTMGHDKMYWYQQDPGMELHLIHYSYGVNSTEKGDLSSESTVSRIRTEHFPLTLESARPSHTSQYLCASSELERGHGGELFFGEGSRLTVL.

This clone turned up a few times. The chain is built from TRBV21-1 and TRBJ1-4; TRBD1 is the table's D call and was not checked against the DNA. TRBV21-1 is given as a pseudogene. CDR3 length equals 21 residues. CDR3 bases: TGTGCCAGCAGCAAAGGCCCCCCGGGACAGGGACTTCGTGCGGCTAATGAAAAACTGTTTTTT. Translated, it gives CASSKGPPGQGLRAANEKLFF.

The CDR3 loop is CASFLGGGAYTEAFF. Written as DNA, the CDR3 is TGTGCCAGTTTCCTCGGGGGGGGCGCGTACACTGAAGCTTTCTTT. V and J are TRBV19 and TRBJ1-1, with D maybe TRBD1 (6 bases). V was pared by 8 bases and J by 3 bases, with 19 bases between. From germline, CDR1 is LNHDA and CDR2 SQIVND (reference sequence). The CDR3 is 15 amino acids.

This clone was seen only once. The chain joins TRBV18 to TRBJ1-2; D uncertain. The CDR3 extends over 15 amino acids. V was trimmed by 5 bases and J by 12 bases, leaving 25 bases between them. The germline CDR1 and CDR2 sequences are KGHSH and LQKENI. CDR3 protein: CASSGPFLTMEANTF. The CDR3 DNA reads TGTGCCAGCTCAGGGCCATTCCTAACTATGGAGGCGAACACCTTC.

The gene calls are TRBV21-1 and TRBJ1-6; no check of the table's D call, TRBD1, against the DNA was made. TRBV21-1 is recorded as a pseudogene. This CDR3 contains 16 residues. CDR3 residues: CASSAPLGDRDSPLHF. Here the CDR3 DNA reads TGTGCCAGCAGCGCCCCGCTGGGGGACAGGGATTCACCCCTCCACTTT.

The chain joins TRBV18 to TRBJ2-1, with TRBD2 matching 11 bases. The CDR3 runs 17 residues. Germline values: CDR1 KGHSH, CDR2 LQKENI. V was pared by 2 bases and J by 5 bases, with 8 bases of the junction left unmatched. CDR3 in DNA: TGTGCCAGCTCACCATCCCTCTCTAGCGGGGGGCACAATGAGCAGTTCTTC. Its protein product is CASSPSLSSGGHNEQFF. The whole variable domain, remainder taken from reference TRBV18 and TRBJ2-1, is NAGVMQNPRHLVRRRGQEARLRCSPMKGHSHVYWYRQLPEEGLKFMVYLQKENIIDESGMPKERFSAEFPKEGPSILRIQQVVRGDSAAYFCASSPSLSSGGHNEQFFGPGTRLTVL.

J is TRBJ2-2 and V is TRBV2, with 11 bases that match TRBD2. The CDR3 totals 16 residues. CDR1 is SNHLY, CDR2 FYNNEI, per germline. The J segment lost 0 bases and the V segment lost 7 bases, leaving 4 bases of the junction unmatched. The CDR3 coding sequence is TGTGCCAGCAATCCGGGACTAGCGGCGAACACCGGGGAGCTGTTTTTT. Protein sequence: CASNPGLAANTGELFF.

The chain uses TRBV4-3 and TRBJ1-2, with TRBD1 as a possible D gene (6 bases). V gave up 0 bases and J gave up 4 bases, with 18 bases separating them. CDR1 LGHNA and CDR2 YSLEER come from the germline V gene. This CDR3 spans 17 amino acids. CDR3 amino acids: CASSQEGRPGAIYGYTF. For the CDR3, the DNA is TGCGCCAGCAGCCAAGAGGGGCGTCCAGGGGCGATCTATGGCTACACCTTC.

J is TRBJ1-5 and V is TRBV6-2 or TRBV6-3, with TRBD1 matching 10 bases. The CDR3 extends over 18 amino acids. V shed 3 bases and J 1 base; nucleotides not matched to a gene: 9. Looked up from germline, CDR1 is MNHEY and CDR2 is SVGEGT. This chain's CDR3 is CASSYYADRGLSNQPQHF. In nucleotides, the CDR3 is TGTGCCAGCAGTTATTATGCTGACAGGGGGCTGAGCAATCAGCCCCAGCATTTT.

This chain connects TRBV27 to TRBJ2-3, with 8 nucleotides matching TRBD1. The CDR3 has 16 amino acids. Trimming cost V 5 bases and J 1 base; bases outside gene matches: 8. The germline gives CDR1 MNHEY, CDR2 SMNVEV (reference sequence). CDR3 sequence (DNA): TGTGCCAGCAGTCTCGGACAGGGTGAGGGCACAGATACGCAGTATTTT. As protein: CASSLGQGEGTDTQYF.

This chain joins TRBV4-3 and TRBJ1-2; 11 bases agree with TRBD1. This CDR3 comprises 16 residues. Germline lookup yields CDR1 LGHNA and CDR2 YSLEER. Trimming at V came to 4 bases and at J to 3 bases, leaving 7 bases not matched to a gene. The CDR3: CASSLTRGQGDYGYTF. The CDR3 DNA is TGCGCCAGCAGCCTCACGAGGGGACAGGGGGACTATGGCTACACCTTC.

This chain joins TRBV6-5 and TRBJ2-1; 10 positions match TRBD1. Trimming cost V 6 bases and J 5 bases; bases outside gene matches: 4. Germline V gene sequence: CDR1 MNHEY, CDR2 SVGAGI. This CDR3 is built from 14 residues. CDR3 residues: CASSPGTGDNEQFF. The CDR3 DNA sequence: TGTGCCAGCAGCCCCGGGACAGGGGACAATGAGCAGTTCTTC.

The J gene is TRBJ1-2, the V gene TRBV24-1; TRBD1 matches 10 bases. Per the germline V gene, CDR1 is KGHDR and CDR2 is SFDVKD. V shed 2 bases, J shed 6 bases, and the junction held 5 bases outside the gene matches. The CDR3 spans 15 residues. CDR3 loop: CATSDSSGTGDGYTF. CDR3 nucleotide sequence: TGTGCCACCAGTGATTCCTCCGGGACAGGGGATGGCTACACCTTC.

The V call is TRBV19, the J call TRBJ1-3; TRBD1 might be the D (5 bases). The CDR3 has 17 residues. Trimming removed 5 bases from V and 6 bases from J, with 23 bases in between. The V gene's germline CDR1 is LNHDA and CDR2 SQIVND (reference sequence). The CDR3 nucleotides read TGTGCCAGTAGTCTGGCCCGCCTAGGGGCTTTTCCAAACACCATATATTTT. This encodes CASSLARLGAFPNTIYF.

This clone showed up just once. The V gene is TRBV2, the J gene TRBJ1-4, with D possibly matching TRBD1 (6 bases). CDR1 is SNHLY and CDR2 is FYNNEI in the germline V gene. This CDR3 has 17 amino acids. V was cut by 5 bases and J by 12 bases, with 28 bases left in between. For the CDR3, the DNA is TGTGCCAGCAGTTCCCTCTTTAACAGGGTCGGGGGGCTGGAACTGTTTTTT. This translates into CASSSLFNRVGGLELFF.

This chain connects TRBV6-2 or TRBV6-3 to TRBJ2-1, with D possibly matching TRBD2 (5 bases). Germline values: CDR1 MNHEY, CDR2 SVGEGT. CDR3 length: 15 residues. Trimming removed 4 bases at V and 7 bases at J, with 17 bases between. CDR3 sequence: CASSWDPPRANEQFF. CDR3 bases: TGTGCCAGCAGTTGGGATCCCCCGCGGGCGAATGAGCAGTTCTTC.